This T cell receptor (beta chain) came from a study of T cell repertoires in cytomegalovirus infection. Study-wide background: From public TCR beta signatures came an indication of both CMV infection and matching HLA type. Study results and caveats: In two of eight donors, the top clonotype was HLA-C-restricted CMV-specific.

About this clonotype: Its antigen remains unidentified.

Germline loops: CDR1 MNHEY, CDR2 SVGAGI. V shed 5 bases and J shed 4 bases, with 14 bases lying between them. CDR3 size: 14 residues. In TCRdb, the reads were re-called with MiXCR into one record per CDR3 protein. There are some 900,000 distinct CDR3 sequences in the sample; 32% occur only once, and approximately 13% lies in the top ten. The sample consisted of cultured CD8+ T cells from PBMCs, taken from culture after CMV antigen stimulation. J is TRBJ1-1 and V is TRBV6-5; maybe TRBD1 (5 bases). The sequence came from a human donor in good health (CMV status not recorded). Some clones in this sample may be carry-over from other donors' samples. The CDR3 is CASSLGGTSTEAFF. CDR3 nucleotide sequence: TGTGCCAGCAGTCTTGGGGGTACAAGCACTGAAGCTTTCTTT.